The clone carrying this T cell receptor beta chain was seen repeatedly, ten times or more. The source material, RNA transcripts, was used to amplify TCR beta CDR3 regions. During a first-round RT-PCR of the TCR CDR3, the HTBI primer set was used. TCRdb processed the multiplex PCR reads anew with MiXCR; each CDR3 protein has one entry. The data hold a few hundred thousand distinct CDR3 sequences, with roughly a sixth observed a single time. This sample is drawn from a study of T cells in Graves' hyperthyroidism and ophthalmopathy. The CDR3 is 14 residues long. Trimming took off 3 bases at V and 12 bases at J, with 18 bases between the two ends. Germline CDR1 is SEHNR and CDR2 is FQNEAQ (reference sequence).

The clonotype was recovered from a woman under 30 with Graves' ophthalmopathy. The genes are TRBV7-9 and TRBJ2-1, with D perhaps being TRBD1 or TRBD2 (5 bases each). Sequenced input: blood. The CDR3 sequence is CASSFSGGAQGQFF. CDR3 nucleotides: TGTGCCAGCAGCTTTAGTGGGGGAGCTCAGGGGCAGTTCTTC.